The 21 T cell receptor beta chains presented below share a single source sample, sequenced in a study of blood T cell repertoires in COVID-19. Produced via immunoSEQ multiplex PCR; TCRdb's table is partial and in-frame only. The sample gives 81,000 or so clones, 86% of which show up once; 8% is in the top ten. Input material: peripheral blood. The source is a man aged 50 to 59 with active COVID-19.

This chain links TRBV5-1 with TRBJ2-5, with TRBD1 matching 10 bases. The CDR3 has 15 residues. Germline trimming cut 8 bases from V and 7 bases from J; bases unmatched to any gene: 14. Germline V gene data show CDR1 as SGHRS and CDR2 as YFSETQ. The CDR3 sequence is CASVTGTGVRGTQYF. CDR3 sequence (DNA): TGCGCCAGTGTAACCGGGACAGGGGTCCGGGGGACCCAGTACTTC.

J is TRBJ1-2 and V is TRBV28, with D unclear. Germline V gene sequence: CDR1 MDHEN, CDR2 SYDVKM. Trimming removed 6 bases at V and 4 bases at J, with 6 bases between. The CDR3 is 11 amino acids. The DNA for the CDR3 is TGTGCCAGCAGCCTGCGCTATGGCTACACCTTC. Protein product: CASSLRYGYTF.

This chain links TRBV18 with TRBJ1-3; no definite D call. The CDR3 has 15 residues. Germline V gene data show CDR1 as KGHSH and CDR2 as LQKENI. With 4 bases removed from V and 1 base from J, the gap between germline ends came to 11 bases. CDR3 in DNA: TGTGCCAGCTCACTAGCGTCAGGATCTGGAAACACCATATATTTT. Translated: CASSLASGSGNTIYF.

The genes are TRBV28 and TRBJ1-4; no firm D call. Trimming removed 8 bases from V and 8 bases from J, with 18 bases in between. Germline V gene lookup returns CDR1 MDHEN and CDR2 SYDVKM. This CDR3 is built from 14 residues. CDR3 in amino acids: CASRGTLGEEKLFF. The CDR3 region has the DNA TGTGCCAGCCGAGGTACCCTCGGAGAGGAAAAACTGTTTTTT.

J is TRBJ2-6 and V is TRBV7-9; no firm D call. CDR3 length equals 14 residues. V lost 10 bases and J lost 0, with 10 bases in between. Germline CDR1 SEHNR, CDR2 FQNEAQ (reference sequence). This CDR3 is CATPTFSGANVLTF. The CDR3 bases are TGTGCCACCCCTACCTTCTCTGGGGCCAACGTCCTGACTTTC.

The rearrangement links TRBV9 to TRBJ2-3, with D unclear. Germline values: CDR1 SGDLS, CDR2 YYNGEE. Trimming cost V 1 base and J 0 bases, with 3 bases left between them. This CDR3 is built from 13 residues. DNA for the CDR3: TGTGCCAGCAGCGTACTCAGCACAGATACGCAGTATTTT. Its translation is CASSVLSTDTQYF.

J is TRBJ2-3 and V is TRBV7-9, with D perhaps TRBD1 (5 bases). Germline loops: CDR1 SEHNR, CDR2 FQNEAQ (reference sequence). This CDR3 comprises 14 residues. V lost 3 bases and J 0 bases, leaving 7 bases between the germline ends. The CDR3: CASSLGRSTDTQYF. The CDR3, as DNA: TGTGCCAGCAGCTTGGGGCGTAGCACAGATACGCAGTATTTT.

This clone was observed once. The V gene is TRBV6-2 or TRBV6-3, the J gene TRBJ2-7; D remains ambiguous. V lost 5 bases, J lost 1 base, and 12 bases lay in between. Germline CDR1 reads MNHEY; CDR2 reads SVGEGT. This CDR3 has 14 residues. In nucleotides, the CDR3 is TGTGCCAGCAGTGCCAGTTTCGAATCCTACGAGCAGTACTTC. It codes for CASSASFESYEQYF.

This clone is medium-sized. The chain couples TRBV7-2 to TRBJ2-1; D remains ambiguous. CDR1 SGHTA and CDR2 FQGNSA come from the germline V gene. Between the trimmed V and J ends, which lost 1 base and 4 bases, there was a span of 5 bases. The CDR3 sequence is 13 residues long. CDR3 loop: CASSLVSYNEQFF. The CDR3 region has the DNA TGTGCCAGCAGCTTAGTGAGTTACAATGAGCAGTTCTTC.

For the CDR3, the DNA is TGTGCCAGCAGCAGGGACAGGGGGCAGTATAATGGCTACACCTTC. Its protein is CASSRDRGQYNGYTF. V gene TRBV7-2 combines with J gene TRBJ1-2; 12 nucleotides line up with TRBD1. Germline CDR1 SGHTA, CDR2 FQGNSA. CDR3 length: 15 residues. The V gene end was trimmed by 5 bases and the J gene end by 6 bases; junction bases not matched to a gene: 7. The entire variable domain, with the rest obtained from reference TRBV7-2 and TRBJ1-2, is as follows: GAGVSQSPSNKVTEKGKDVELRCDPISGHTALYWYRQSLGQGLEFLIYFQGNSAPDKSGLPSDRFSAERTGGSVSTLTIQRTQQEDSAVYLCASSRDRGQYNGYTFGSGTRLTVV.

In DNA form, the CDR3 reads TGTGCCAGCAGCGACAGTTCCTATGGCTACACCTTC. It translates to CASSDSSYGYTF. The genes are TRBV12-3 or TRBV12-4 and TRBJ1-2, with D possibly being TRBD1 (5 bases). CDR3 length: 12 residues. V was cut by 6 bases and J by 4 bases, with 9 bases left in between.

This sequence joins TRBV30 and TRBJ2-2, with 10 bases matching TRBD1. CDR3 length: 14 amino acids. V lost 3 bases to trimming and J lost 7 bases; unmatched junction nucleotides: 5. Germline CDR1 reads GTSNPN; CDR2 reads SVGIG (reference sequence). The CDR3: CAWRGTGVGGELFF. Written as DNA, the CDR3 is TGTGCCTGGAGAGGGACAGGGGTCGGCGGGGAGCTGTTTTTT.

The CDR3 DNA reads as TGTGCCAGCAGCCTTTTAGGGGGAGAGACCCAGTACTTC. Protein product: CASSLLGGETQYF. The rearrangement joins TRBV11-3 to TRBJ2-5; perhaps TRBD1 as D (6 bases). This CDR3 has 13 residues. Per germline, CDR1 SGHNT and CDR2 YENEEA. V lost 5 bases to trimming and J lost 4 bases, with 11 bases between them.

The CDR3 spells CASSLARTGSTGELFF. In nucleotides, the CDR3 is TGCGCCAGCAGCTTGGCCCGGACAGGATCCACCGGGGAGCTGTTTTTT. This chain connects TRBV5-1 to TRBJ2-2; 7 nucleotides align to TRBD1. Losses at the gene ends were 0 bases for V and 4 bases for J; bases not matched to a gene: 6. The CDR3 spans 16 residues. Germline V gene data show CDR1 as SGHRS and CDR2 as YFSETQ.

The chain employs TRBV7-8 and TRBJ1-5; TRBD1 is a possible D gene (6 bases). V lost 1 base, J lost 5 bases, and 6 bases lay in between. CDR1 and CDR2 (germline): SGHVS, FQNEAQ. The CDR3 runs to 13 residues. Here the CDR3 DNA reads TGTGCCAGCAGCTTAGACAGGGATCAGCCCCAGCATTTT. Translated: CASSLDRDQPQHF.

The chain couples TRBV6-5 to TRBJ2-3, with a weak D call TRBD2 (6 bases). This CDR3 comprises 14 residues. Germline lookup yields CDR1 MNHEY and CDR2 SVGAGI. Trimming pared 6 bases from V and 2 bases from J, leaving 12 bases between. The CDR3 reads CASRLGGHTDTQYF. CDR3 bases: TGTGCCAGCAGACTGGGAGGTCACACAGATACGCAGTATTTT.

The rearrangement uses TRBV6-1 and TRBJ2-2, with D possibly being TRBD1 (5 bases). Germline-derived CDR1 and CDR2 are MNHNS and SASEGT. V lost 2 bases to trimming and J lost 4 bases, with 11 bases between them. CDR3 length: 15 amino acids. Here the CDR3 reads CASSESKGPTGELFF. For the CDR3, the DNA is TGTGCCAGCAGTGAAAGCAAGGGGCCCACCGGGGAGCTGTTTTTT.

The rearrangement links TRBV30 to TRBJ1-3, with 8 bases lining up with TRBD1. CDR1 GTSNPN and CDR2 SVGIG come from the germline V gene (reference sequence). The CDR3 covers 13 residues. Losses at the gene ends were 2 bases for V and 8 bases for J; bases not matched to a gene: 5. The CDR3 sequence: CAWSPGGADTIYF. CDR3 nucleotides: TGTGCCTGGAGTCCAGGGGGCGCGGACACCATATATTTT.

The gene calls are TRBV6-5 and TRBJ2-2; 9 bases fit TRBD1. The CDR3 length is 15 residues. From germline, CDR1 is MNHEY and CDR2 SVGAGI. The trim removed 6 bases at V and 6 bases at J, leaving 8 bases unmatched. As DNA, the CDR3 is TGTGCCAGCAGCAGAGACAGGGGGAAGTCCGGGGAGCTGTTTTTT. This encodes CASSRDRGKSGELFF.

The chain is built from TRBV4-2 and TRBJ2-1, with D possibly TRBD1 on 7 matching bases. The germline CDR1 and CDR2 sequences are LGHNA and YNFKEQ. V dropped 0 bases and J dropped 10 bases, with 13 bases sitting between them. The CDR3 totals 14 residues. Here the CDR3 reads CASSQEIGGGEQFF. The DNA of the CDR3 is TGTGCCAGCAGCCAAGAAATTGGAGGGGGCGAGCAGTTCTTC.

The chain combines TRBV27 with TRBJ1-2; 7 bases align to TRBD1. V lost 6 bases, J lost 8 bases, and 15 bases stayed unmatched. This CDR3 contains 15 residues. The germline CDR1 and CDR2 sequences are MNHEY and SMNVEV (reference sequence). CDR3 in amino acids: CASSLTQGPAGGYTF. In DNA form, the CDR3 reads TGTGCCAGCAGCTTGACACAGGGGCCTGCTGGGGGCTACACCTTC.